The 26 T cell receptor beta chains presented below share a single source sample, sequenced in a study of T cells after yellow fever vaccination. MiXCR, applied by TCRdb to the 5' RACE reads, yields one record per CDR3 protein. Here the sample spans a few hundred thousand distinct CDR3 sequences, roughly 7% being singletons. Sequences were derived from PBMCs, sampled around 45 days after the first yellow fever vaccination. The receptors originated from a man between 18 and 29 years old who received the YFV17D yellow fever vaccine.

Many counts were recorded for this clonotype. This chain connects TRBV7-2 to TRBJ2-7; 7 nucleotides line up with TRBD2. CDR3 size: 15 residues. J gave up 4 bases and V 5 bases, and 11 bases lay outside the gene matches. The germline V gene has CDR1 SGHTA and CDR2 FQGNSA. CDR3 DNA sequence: TGTGCCAGCAGCCGTGGACTAGACCCTCATTACGAGCAGTACTTC. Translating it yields CASSRGLDPHYEQYF.

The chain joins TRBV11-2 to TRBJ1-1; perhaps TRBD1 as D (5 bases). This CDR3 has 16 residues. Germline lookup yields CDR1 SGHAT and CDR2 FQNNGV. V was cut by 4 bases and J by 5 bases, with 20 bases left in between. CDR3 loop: CASSSGARGGETEAFF. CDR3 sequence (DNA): TGTGCCAGCAGCTCCGGGGCCCGGGGGGGGGAGACTGAAGCTTTCTTT.

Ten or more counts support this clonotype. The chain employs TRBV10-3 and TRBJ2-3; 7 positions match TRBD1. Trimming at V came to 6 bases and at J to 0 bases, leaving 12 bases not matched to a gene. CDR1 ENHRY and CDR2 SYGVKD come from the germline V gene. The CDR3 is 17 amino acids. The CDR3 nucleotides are TGTGCCATCAGGGGGTCAGGGGGTACGGGGAGCACAGATACGCAGTATTTT. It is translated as CAIRGSGGTGSTDTQYF.

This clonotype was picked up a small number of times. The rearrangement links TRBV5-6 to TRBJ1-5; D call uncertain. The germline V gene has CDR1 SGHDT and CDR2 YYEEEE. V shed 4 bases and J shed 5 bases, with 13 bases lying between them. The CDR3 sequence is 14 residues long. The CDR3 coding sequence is TGTGCCAGCAGCCATGGACCGTCCGATCAGCCCCAGCATTTT. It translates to CASSHGPSDQPQHF.

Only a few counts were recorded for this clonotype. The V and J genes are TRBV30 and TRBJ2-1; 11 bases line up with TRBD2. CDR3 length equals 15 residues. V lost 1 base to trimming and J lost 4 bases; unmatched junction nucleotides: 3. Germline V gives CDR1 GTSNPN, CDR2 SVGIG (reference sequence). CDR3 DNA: TGTGCCTGGAGTGGACTAGCGGGGACTTACAATGAGCAGTTCTTC. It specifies CAWSGLAGTYNEQFF. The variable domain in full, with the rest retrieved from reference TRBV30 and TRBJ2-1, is SQTIHQWPATLVQPVGSPLSLECTVEGTSNPNLYWYRQAAGRGLQLLFYSVGIGQISSEVPQNLSASRPQDRQFILSSKKLLLSDSGFYLCAWSGLAGTYNEQFFGPGTRLTVL.

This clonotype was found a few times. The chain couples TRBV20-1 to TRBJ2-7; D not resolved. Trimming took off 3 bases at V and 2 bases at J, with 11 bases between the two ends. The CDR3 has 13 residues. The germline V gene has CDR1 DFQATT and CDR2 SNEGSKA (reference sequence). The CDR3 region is CSASLGQTYEQYV. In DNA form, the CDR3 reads TGCAGTGCTAGTCTAGGGCAGACCTACGAGCAGTACGTC.

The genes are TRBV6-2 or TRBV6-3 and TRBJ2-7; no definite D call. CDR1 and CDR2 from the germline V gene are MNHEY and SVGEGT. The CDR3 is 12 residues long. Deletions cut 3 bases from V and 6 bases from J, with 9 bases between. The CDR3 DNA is TGTGCCAGCAGTTATTCTGCAGCCGAGCAGTACTTC. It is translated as CASSYSAAEQYF.

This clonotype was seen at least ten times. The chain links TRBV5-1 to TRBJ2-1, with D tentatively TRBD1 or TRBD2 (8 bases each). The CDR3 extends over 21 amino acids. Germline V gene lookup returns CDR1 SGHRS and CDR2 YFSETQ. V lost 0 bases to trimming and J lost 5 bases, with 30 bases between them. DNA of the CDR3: TGCGCCAGCAGCTTGGGCAGGACAGGGAGTGGCTCGGGGGGGATCCACAATGAGCAGTTCTTC. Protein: CASSLGRTGSGSGGIHNEQFF.

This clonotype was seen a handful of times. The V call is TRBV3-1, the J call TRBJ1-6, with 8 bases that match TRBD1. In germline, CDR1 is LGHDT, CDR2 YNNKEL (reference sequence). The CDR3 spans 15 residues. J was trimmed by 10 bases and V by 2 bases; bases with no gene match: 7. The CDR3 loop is CASSQHRGDLSPLHF. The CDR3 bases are TGTGCCAGCAGCCAACACAGGGGGGATTTATCACCCCTCCACTTT. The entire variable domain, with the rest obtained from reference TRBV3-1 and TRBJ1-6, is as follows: DTAVSQTPKYLVTQMGNDKSIKCEQNLGHDTMYWYKQDSKKFLKIMFSYNNKELIINETVPNRFSPKSPDKAHLNLHINSLELGDSAVYFCASSQHRGDLSPLHFGNGTRLTVT.

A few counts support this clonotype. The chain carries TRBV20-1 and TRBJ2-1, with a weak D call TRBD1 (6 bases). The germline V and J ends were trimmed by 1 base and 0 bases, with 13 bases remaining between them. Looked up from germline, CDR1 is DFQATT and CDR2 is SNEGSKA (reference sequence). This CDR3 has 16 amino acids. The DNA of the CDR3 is TGCAGTGCTAGAGGTCCACAGGGTATCTCCTACAATGAGCAGTTCTTC. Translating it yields CSARGPQGISYNEQFF.

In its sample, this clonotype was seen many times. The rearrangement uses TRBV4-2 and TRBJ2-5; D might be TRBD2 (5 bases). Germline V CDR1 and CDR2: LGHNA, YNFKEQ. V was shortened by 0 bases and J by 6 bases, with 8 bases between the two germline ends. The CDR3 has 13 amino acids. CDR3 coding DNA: TGTGCCAGCAGCCAAGATGAGGGAAAGACCCAGTACTTC. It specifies CASSQDEGKTQYF.

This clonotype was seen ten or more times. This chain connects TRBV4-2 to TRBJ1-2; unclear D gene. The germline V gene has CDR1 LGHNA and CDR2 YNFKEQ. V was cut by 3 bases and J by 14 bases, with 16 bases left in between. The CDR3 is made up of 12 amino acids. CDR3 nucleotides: TGTGCCAGCAGCCAGGATGGACGGGTCCAAACCTTC. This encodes CASSQDGRVQTF.

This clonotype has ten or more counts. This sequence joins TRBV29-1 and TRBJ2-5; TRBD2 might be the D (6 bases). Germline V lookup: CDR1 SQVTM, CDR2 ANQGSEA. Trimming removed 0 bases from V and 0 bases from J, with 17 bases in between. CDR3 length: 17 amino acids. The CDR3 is CSVEDLHFGDYQETQYF. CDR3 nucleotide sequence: TGCAGCGTTGAAGATCTTCATTTCGGGGACTACCAAGAGACCCAGTACTTC.

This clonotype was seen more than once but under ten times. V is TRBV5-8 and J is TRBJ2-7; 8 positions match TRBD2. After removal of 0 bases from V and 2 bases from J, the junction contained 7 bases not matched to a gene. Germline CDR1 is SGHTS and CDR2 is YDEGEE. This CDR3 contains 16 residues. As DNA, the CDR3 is TGTGCCAGCAGCTTGGTAGCGGGGAACTTTCCCTACGAGCAGTACTTC. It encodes CASSLVAGNFPYEQYF.

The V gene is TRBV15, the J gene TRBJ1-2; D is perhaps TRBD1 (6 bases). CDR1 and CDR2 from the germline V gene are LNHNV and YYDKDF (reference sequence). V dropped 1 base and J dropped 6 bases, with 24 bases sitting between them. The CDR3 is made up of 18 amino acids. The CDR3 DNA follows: TGTGCCACCAGCAGAGGGGCCGAATTGACAGGTCCTATAAATGGCTACACCTTC. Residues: CATSRGAELTGPINGYTF.

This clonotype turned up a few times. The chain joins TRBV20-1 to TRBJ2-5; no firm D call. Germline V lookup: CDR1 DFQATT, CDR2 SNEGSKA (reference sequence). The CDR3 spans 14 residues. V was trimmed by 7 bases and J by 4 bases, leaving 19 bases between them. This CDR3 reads CSGGNIGRRETQYF. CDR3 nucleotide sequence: TGCAGTGGCGGAAATATTGGGCGGCGAGAGACCCAGTACTTC.

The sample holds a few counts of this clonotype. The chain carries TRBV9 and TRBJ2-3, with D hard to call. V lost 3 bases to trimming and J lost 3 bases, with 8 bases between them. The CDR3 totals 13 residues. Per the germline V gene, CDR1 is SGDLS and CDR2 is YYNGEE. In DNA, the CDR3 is TGTGCCAGCAGCGAGGCGGTGACAGATACGCAGTATTTT. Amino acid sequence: CASSEAVTDTQYF.

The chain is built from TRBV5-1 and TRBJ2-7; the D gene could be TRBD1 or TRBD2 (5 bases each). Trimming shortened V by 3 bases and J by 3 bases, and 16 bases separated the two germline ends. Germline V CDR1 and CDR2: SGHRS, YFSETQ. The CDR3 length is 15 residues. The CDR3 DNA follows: TGCGCCAGCAGCTGGGACGGAAGTGGCGGCTACGAGCAGTACTTC. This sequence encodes CASSWDGSGGYEQYF.

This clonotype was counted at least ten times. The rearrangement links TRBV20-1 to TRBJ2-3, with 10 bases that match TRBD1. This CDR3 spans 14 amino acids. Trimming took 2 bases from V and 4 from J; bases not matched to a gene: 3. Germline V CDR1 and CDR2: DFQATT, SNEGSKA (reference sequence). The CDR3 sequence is CSARKTGGADTQYF. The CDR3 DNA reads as TGCAGTGCTAGAAAGACAGGGGGCGCAGATACGCAGTATTTT.

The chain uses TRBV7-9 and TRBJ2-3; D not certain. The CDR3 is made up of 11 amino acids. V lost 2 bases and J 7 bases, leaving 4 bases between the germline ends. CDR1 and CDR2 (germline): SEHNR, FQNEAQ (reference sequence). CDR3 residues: CASSLYHTQYF. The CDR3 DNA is TGTGCCAGCAGCTTATATCATACGCAGTATTTT. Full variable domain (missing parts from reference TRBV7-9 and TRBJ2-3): DTGVSQNPRHKITKRGQNVTFRCDPISEHNRLYWYRQTLGQGPEFLTYFQNEAQLEKSRLLSDRFSAERPKGSFSTLEIQRTEQGDSAMYLCASSLYHTQYFGPGTRLTVL.

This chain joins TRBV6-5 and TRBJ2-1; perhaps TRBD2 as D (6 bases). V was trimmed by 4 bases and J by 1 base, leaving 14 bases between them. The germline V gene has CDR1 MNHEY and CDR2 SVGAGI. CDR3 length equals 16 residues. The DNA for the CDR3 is TGTGCCAGCAGTTTAGGTTGGAGGGGATCCTACAATGAGCAGTTCTTC. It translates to CASSLGWRGSYNEQFF.

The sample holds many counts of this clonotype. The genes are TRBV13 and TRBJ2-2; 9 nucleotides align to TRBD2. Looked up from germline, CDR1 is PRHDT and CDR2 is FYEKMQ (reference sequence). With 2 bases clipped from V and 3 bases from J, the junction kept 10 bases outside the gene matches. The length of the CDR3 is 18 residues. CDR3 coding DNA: TGTGCCAGCAGCTTATTCCTAGCGGGGTTTCAGGACACCGGGGAGCTGTTTTTT. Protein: CASSLFLAGFQDTGELFF.

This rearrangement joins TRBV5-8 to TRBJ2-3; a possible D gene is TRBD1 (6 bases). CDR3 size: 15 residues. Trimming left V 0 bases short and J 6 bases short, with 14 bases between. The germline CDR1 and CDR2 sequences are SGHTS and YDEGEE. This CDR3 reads CASSLARGEVDTQYF. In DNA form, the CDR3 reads TGTGCCAGCAGCTTGGCCAGGGGAGAGGTGGATACGCAGTATTTT.

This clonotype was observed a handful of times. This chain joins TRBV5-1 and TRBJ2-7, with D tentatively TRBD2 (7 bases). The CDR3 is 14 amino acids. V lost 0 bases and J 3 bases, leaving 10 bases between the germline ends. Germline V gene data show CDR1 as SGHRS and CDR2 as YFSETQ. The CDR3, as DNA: TGCGCCAGCAGCTTGGAGGGGGGGCTCTACGAGCAGTACTTC. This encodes CASSLEGGLYEQYF.

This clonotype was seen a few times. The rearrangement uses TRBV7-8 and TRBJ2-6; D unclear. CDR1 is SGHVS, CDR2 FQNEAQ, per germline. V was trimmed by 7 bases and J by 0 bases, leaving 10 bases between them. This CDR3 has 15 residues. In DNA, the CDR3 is TGTGCCAGCACCCTAACGTACTCTGGGGCCAACGTCCTGACTTTC. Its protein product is CASTLTYSGANVLTF.

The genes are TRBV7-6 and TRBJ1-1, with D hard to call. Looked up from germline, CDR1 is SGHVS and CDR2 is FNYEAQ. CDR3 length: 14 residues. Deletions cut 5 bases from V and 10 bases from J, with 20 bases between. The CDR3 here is CASSPPFVGSSAFF. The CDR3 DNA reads TGTGCCAGCAGCCCACCCTTCGTCGGGTCGTCAGCTTTCTTT.